Listed here are 3 T cell receptor beta chains from one sample, sequenced in a study of neurological immune-mediated disorders. TCRdb reprocessed the 5' RACE reads via MiXCR and lists one record per CDR3 protein. The sample records under 30,000 distinct CDR3 sequences, over 10% being singletons. Sequencing was performed on PBMCs. All receptors come from a woman between 35 and 50 years old with HTLV-1-associated myelopathy (HAM/TSP).

In this sample, this clonotype turned up many times. The chain has TRBV20-1 and TRBJ2-7; D is unresolved. V was shortened by 6 bases and J by 1 base, with 13 bases between the two germline ends. Looked up from germline, CDR1 is DFQATT and CDR2 is SNEGSKA (reference sequence). The CDR3 loop spans 13 amino acids. This CDR3 is CSASDEVSYEQYF. In DNA, the CDR3 is TGCAGTGCATCAGACGAGGTTTCCTACGAGCAGTACTTC.

Many counts were recorded for this clonotype. The chain carries TRBV5-1 and TRBJ1-1; no clear D. This CDR3 has 11 amino acids. Germline values: CDR1 SGHRS, CDR2 YFSETQ. Trimming took 0 bases from V and 6 from J, leaving 3 bases between them. CDR3 coding DNA: TGCGCCAGCAGCTTGGGACCTGAAGCTTTCTTT. This sequence encodes CASSLGPEAFF.

This clonotype was seen many times. V and J are TRBV6-5 and TRBJ2-7; a weak D match, TRBD2 (5 bases). Germline V gene sequence: CDR1 MNHEY, CDR2 SVGAGI. CDR3 length: 17 residues. Trimming cost V 0 bases and J 0 bases, with 15 bases left between them. CDR3 loop: CASSYSRNVGSSYEQYF. CDR3 bases: TGTGCCAGCAGTTACTCAAGAAACGTTGGGAGCTCCTACGAGCAGTACTTC.